These 29 T cell receptor beta chains share one sample of origin, sequenced in a study of a mutant IDH1 vaccine in newly diagnosed glioma. Method: immunoSEQ multiplex PCR; TCRdb's copy keeps in-frame clones and lacks some. The table shows 75,000 to 100,000 clones, with approximately 90% occurring only once. The time point was: baseline, week 1 (first vaccination visit). The treatment was: pre-vaccination baseline after standard-of-care therapy. The input for sequencing was PBMCs, taken from a glioma patient treated with radiotherapy, temozolomide or both. The receptors derive from a woman between 45 and 65 years old with glioma.

This clone was detected once. This sequence joins TRBV7-6 and TRBJ2-2, with D hard to call. CDR1 SGHVS and CDR2 FNYEAQ come from the germline V gene. The CDR3 runs 16 residues. The V and J ends lost 5 bases and 3 bases respectively, with 16 bases between them. CDR3 coding DNA: TGTGCCAGCAGCCCATCCCCAGGATATGACACCGGGGAGCTGTTTTTT. Amino acid sequence: CASSPSPGYDTGELFF.

The V gene is TRBV19, the J gene TRBJ1-4; TRBD1 might be the D (5 bases). The V gene lost 5 bases and the J gene lost 7 bases, with 14 bases spanning the gap. CDR1 LNHDA and CDR2 SQIVND come from the germline V gene (reference sequence). The CDR3 spans 14 residues. For the CDR3, the DNA is TGTGCCAGTAGTCTCAGGGTTGGTGGTGAAAAACTGTTTTTT. Amino acids: CASSLRVGGEKLFF.

The table lists this clone with a count of one. The J gene is TRBJ1-2, the V gene TRBV30, with 7 bases aligning to TRBD1. Germline V gives CDR1 GTSNPN, CDR2 SVGIG (reference sequence). V gave up 1 base and J gave up 5 bases; unmatched junction bases: 4. The CDR3 has 13 amino acids. The CDR3 nucleotides read TGTGCCTGGAGTGCAACAGGGGAATATGGCTACACCTTC. Its translation is CAWSATGEYGYTF.

This sequence joins TRBV7-6 and TRBJ1-4; tentatively, D is TRBD1 (6 bases). The CDR3 is 14 residues long. Trimming removed 5 bases from V and 11 bases from J, with 18 bases in between. Germline V gives CDR1 SGHVS, CDR2 FNYEAQ. The CDR3 bases are TGTGCCAGCAGCGCGAATTCAGGGGCATGGAAACTGTTTTTT. Its protein product is CASSANSGAWKLFF.

As DNA, the CDR3 is TGTGCCAGCTCATTTGACAGGACCGGGGAGCTGTTTTTT. This encodes CASSFDRTGELFF. V is TRBV18 and J is TRBJ2-2; the D gene is possibly TRBD1 (6 bases). This CDR3 contains 13 residues. Germline CDR1 reads KGHSH; CDR2 reads LQKENI. Trimming took off 5 bases at V and 5 bases at J, with 9 bases between the two ends.

This chain joins TRBV7-9 and TRBJ1-6; no firm D call. Germline loops: CDR1 SEHNR, CDR2 FQNEAQ (reference sequence). CDR3 length equals 14 residues. Trimming left V 1 base short and J 8 bases short, with 9 bases between. CDR3 protein: CASSLGRGDSPLHF. CDR3 coding DNA: TGTGCCAGCAGCTTAGGCCGGGGTGATTCACCCCTCCACTTT.

This chain links TRBV15 with TRBJ1-5, with D unresolved. V dropped 0 bases and J dropped 5 bases, with 2 bases sitting between them. The CDR3 consists of 12 residues. CDR1 and CDR2 from the germline V gene are LNHNV and YYDKDF (reference sequence). CDR3 in DNA: TGTGCCACCAGCAGAGATGATCAGCCCCAGCATTTT. It translates to CATSRDDQPQHF.

This clone has a handful of counts. This CDR3 is also generated by other DNA sequences in the sample. This chain uses TRBV2 with TRBJ2-5; D unclear. The germline V and J ends were trimmed by 2 bases and 0 bases, with 7 bases remaining between them. Germline V gene sequence: CDR1 SNHLY, CDR2 FYNNEI. The CDR3 length is 14 residues. The CDR3 sequence is CASSEQRDQETQYF. In nucleotides, the CDR3 is TGTGCCAGCAGTGAACAACGGGACCAAGAGACCCAGTACTTC.

The chain carries TRBV5-6 and TRBJ2-7; 7 positions agree with TRBD1. V trimming: 5 bases; J trimming: 3 bases; junction bases outside the gene matches: 5. This CDR3 comprises 13 residues. Germline lookup yields CDR1 SGHDT and CDR2 YYEEEE. The CDR3 DNA reads TGTGCCAGCAGGCAAACAGGGGTCTACGAGCAGTACTTC. This translates into CASRQTGVYEQYF.

The gene calls are TRBV28 and TRBJ1-5, with D hard to call. CDR3 length equals 12 residues. CDR1 is MDHEN, CDR2 SYDVKM, per germline. Trimming took off 4 bases at V and 3 bases at J, with 4 bases between the two ends. The DNA for the CDR3 is TGTGCCAGCAGTTCACACAATCAGCCCCAGCATTTT. Protein sequence: CASSSHNQPQHF.

The gene calls are TRBV30 and TRBJ2-1, with TRBD2 matching over 12 bases. The CDR3 covers 14 residues. J gave up 7 bases and V 2 bases, and 3 bases lay outside the gene matches. Per the germline V gene, CDR1 is GTSNPN and CDR2 is SVGIG (reference sequence). The CDR3 DNA reads TGTGCCTGGAGTATGACTAGCGGGAGTAATGAGCAGTTCTTC. It codes for CAWSMTSGSNEQFF.

The CDR3 DNA sequence: TGTGCCATGACTAGCGGGAGGGCAGGTACGCAGTATTTT. This gives the protein CAMTSGRAGTQYF. The chain is built from TRBV10-3 and TRBJ2-3, with 14 positions matching TRBD2. Losses at the gene ends were 9 bases for V and 8 bases for J; bases not matched to a gene: 4. The length of the CDR3 is 13 residues. Germline assignment: CDR1 ENHRY and CDR2 SYGVKD.

V and J are TRBV7-3 and TRBJ2-1; 12 positions match TRBD2. The trim removed 5 bases at V and 7 bases at J, leaving 6 bases unmatched. This CDR3 spans 15 amino acids. In germline, CDR1 is SGHTA, CDR2 FQGTGA. The CDR3 spells CASSANLAGGNEQFF. The CDR3 DNA sequence: TGTGCCAGCAGCGCCAATCTAGCGGGAGGGAATGAGCAGTTCTTC.

This clone was seen only a few times. The chain has TRBV5-4 and TRBJ1-1, with D perhaps TRBD1 (5 bases). The V end lost 6 bases, the J end lost 0 bases, and 12 bases lay between the germline ends. This CDR3 spans 14 amino acids. Germline lookup yields CDR1 SGHNT and CDR2 YYREEE (reference sequence). This CDR3 reads CASKSGTVNTEAFF. CDR3 coding DNA: TGTGCCAGCAAGTCCGGGACGGTGAACACTGAAGCTTTCTTT.

The V and J genes are TRBV6-1 and TRBJ1-3; D unresolved. Trimming shortened V by 4 bases and J by 4 bases, and 11 bases separated the two germline ends. This CDR3 has 14 amino acids. Germline V gives CDR1 MNHNS, CDR2 SASEGT. This CDR3 is CASSVSEYGNTIYF. CDR3 nucleotide sequence: TGTGCCAGCAGTGTATCGGAGTACGGAAACACCATATATTTT.

The chain is built from TRBV29-1 and TRBJ2-1, with 15 bases aligning to TRBD2. The CDR3 has 13 amino acids. Germline CDR1 reads SQVTM; CDR2 reads ANQGSEA. The J segment lost 10 bases and the V segment lost 7 bases, leaving 5 bases of the junction unmatched. The CDR3 DNA sequence: TGCAGCGGGACTAGCGGGAGGGTTGGGGAGCAGTTCTTC. It specifies CSGTSGRVGEQFF.

The V call is TRBV30, the J call TRBJ2-3, with TRBD2 as a possible D gene (6 bases). This CDR3 is 16 amino acids long. V lost 0 bases and J lost 2, with 15 bases in between. Germline V gene sequence: CDR1 GTSNPN, CDR2 SVGIG (reference sequence). In nucleotides, the CDR3 is TGTGCCTGGAGTGTACACGGGAGATGGGACACAGATACGCAGTATTTT. Its translation: CAWSVHGRWDTDTQYF.

This chain connects TRBV6-1 to TRBJ1-1; no definite D call. V dropped 1 base and J dropped 6 bases, with 3 bases sitting between them. Germline-derived CDR1 and CDR2 are MNHNS and SASEGT. The CDR3 consists of 11 residues. The CDR3 bases are TGTGCCAGCAGTGAAGAGCCTGAAGCTTTCTTT. It translates to CASSEEPEAFF.

The genes are TRBV9 and TRBJ1-1; tentatively, D is TRBD1 (5 bases). The CDR3 spans 15 residues. V lost 0 bases to trimming and J lost 4 bases, with 13 bases between them. CDR1 SGDLS and CDR2 YYNGEE come from the germline V gene. The chain's CDR3 is CASSVGGWTTTEAFF. Written as DNA, the CDR3 is TGTGCCAGCAGCGTAGGGGGCTGGACGACCACTGAAGCTTTCTTT.

The chain joins TRBV27 to TRBJ2-3; D might be TRBD1 (5 bases). The V gene lost 1 base and the J gene lost 5 bases, with 13 bases spanning the gap. The CDR3 spans 15 residues. From germline, CDR1 is MNHEY and CDR2 SMNVEV (reference sequence). The CDR3 loop is CASSLWGRVGDTQYF. The CDR3 nucleotides read TGTGCCAGCAGTTTATGGGGCAGGGTGGGAGATACGCAGTATTTT.

This rearrangement joins TRBV28 to TRBJ1-1; possibly TRBD1 for D (6 bases). The germline V gene encodes CDR1 MDHEN and CDR2 SYDVKM. V was pared by 5 bases and J by 8 bases, with 15 bases between. The CDR3 covers 13 residues. CDR3 region: CASSEETGIEAFF. CDR3 DNA sequence: TGTGCCAGCAGTGAAGAAACAGGGATCGAAGCTTTCTTT.

This clone was seen once. The rearrangement uses TRBV29-1 and TRBJ2-3; no clear D gene. V was pared by 2 bases and J by 6 bases, with 9 bases between. The CDR3 length is 12 residues. In germline, CDR1 is SQVTM, CDR2 ANQGSEA. This chain's CDR3 is CSVEPARDTQYF. CDR3 DNA: TGCAGCGTTGAACCGGCCCGGGATACGCAGTATTTT.

This chain connects TRBV28 to TRBJ2-7; D not resolved. V lost 3 bases and J lost 3, with 12 bases in between. The CDR3 loop spans 14 amino acids. In germline, CDR1 is MDHEN, CDR2 SYDVKM. The CDR3 nucleotides read TGTGCCAGCAGTTTCGCGTCCGAATACTACGAGCAGTACTTC. Translation gives CASSFASEYYEQYF.

The rearrangement links TRBV5-6 to TRBJ2-1; either TRBD1 or TRBD2 may supply D (5 bases each). V was trimmed by 7 bases and J by 7 bases, leaving 12 bases between them. This CDR3 comprises 12 residues. Germline V gene lookup returns CDR1 SGHDT and CDR2 YYEEEE. The CDR3 sequence: CASHNWGNEQFF. CDR3 nucleotides: TGTGCCAGCCATAACTGGGGGAATGAGCAGTTCTTC.

The CDR3 reads CASSSFGAGAPGELFF. The CDR3 region has the DNA TGTGCCAGCAGCTCTTTCGGAGCGGGAGCCCCCGGGGAGCTGTTTTTT. The chain uses TRBV5-6 and TRBJ2-2; 8 nucleotides agree with TRBD2. The CDR3 sequence is 16 residues long. Germline V gene data show CDR1 as SGHDT and CDR2 as YYEEEE. After removal of 3 bases from V and 6 bases from J, the junction contained 10 bases not matched to a gene.

Only a few counts were recorded for this clone. The chain employs TRBV18 and TRBJ1-3; D remains ambiguous. Germline CDR1 reads KGHSH; CDR2 reads LQKENI. CDR3 size: 14 residues. Trimming removed 1 base at V and 5 bases at J, with 9 bases between. CDR3 sequence (DNA): TGTGCCAGCTCACCACTTGCAGCCCGAAACACCATATATTTT. It translates to CASSPLAARNTIYF. Supplemented by reference TRBV18 and TRBJ1-3, the full variable domain reads NAGVMQNPRHLVRRRGQEARLRCSPMKGHSHVYWYRQLPEEGLKFMVYLQKENIIDESGMPKERFSAEFPKEGPSILRIQQVVRGDSAAYFCASSPLAARNTIYFGEGSWLTVV.

V gene TRBV10-3 combines with J gene TRBJ2-1; TRBD1 is a possible D gene (5 bases). Trimming shortened V by 8 bases and J by 1 base, and 15 bases separated the two germline ends. Germline values: CDR1 ENHRY, CDR2 SYGVKD. The CDR3 is 15 amino acids. CDR3 loop: CAIPGWLQSYNEQFF. The CDR3 region has the DNA TGTGCCATCCCAGGGTGGCTTCAGTCCTACAATGAGCAGTTCTTC.

The CDR3 DNA reads as TGTGCCAGCTCACCACCATTCGCTAGCGGGGACTCCTACAATGAGCAGTTCTTC. Protein: CASSPPFASGDSYNEQFF. The chain joins TRBV18 to TRBJ2-1; 9 bases map to TRBD2. This CDR3 is 18 amino acids long. V lost 0 bases and J lost 0; bases outside the gene matches: 6. Per germline, CDR1 KGHSH and CDR2 LQKENI.

This rearrangement joins TRBV7-9 to TRBJ1-4, with D possibly being TRBD1 (6 bases). V was clipped by 5 bases and J by 0 bases, with 13 bases between them. The CDR3 runs to 16 residues. Germline V gene sequence: CDR1 SEHNR, CDR2 FQNEAQ (reference sequence). CDR3 bases: TGTGCCAGCAGCCCCCGACAGGACCCAACTAATGAAAAACTGTTTTTT. Its translation: CASSPRQDPTNEKLFF. Drawing the rest from reference TRBV7-9 and TRBJ1-4, the complete variable domain is DTGVSQNPRHKITKRGQNVTFRCDPISEHNRLYWYRQTLGQGPEFLTYFQNEAQLEKSRLLSDRFSAERPKGSFSTLEIQRTEQGDSAMYLCASSPRQDPTNEKLFFGSGTQLSVL.